The table lists the clone carrying this TCR beta chain with a few counts. This sample was taken from a study of T cells in Graves' hyperthyroidism and ophthalmopathy. The germline V gene has CDR1 MNHEY and CDR2 SMNVEV (reference sequence). This CDR3 is 15 amino acids long. The V end was cut by 6 bases, the J end by 3 bases, with 17 bases between. There were TCR beta CDR3 regions amplified from RNA transcripts. Carried out on the TCR CDR3, a first-round RT-PCR used the HTBI primer set. One entry per CDR3 protein results from TCRdb running MiXCR on the multiplex PCR reads. In the table there are almost 600,000 distinct CDR3 sequences, 46% of which are singletons.

V is TRBV27 and J is TRBJ1-2, with D tentatively TRBD1 (5 bases). Sequencing input: peripheral blood or thyroid tissue (not recorded which). This receptor was taken from a woman aged 18-30 years with Graves' hyperthyroidism. The CDR3 DNA reads TGTGCCAGCAGGACCCAGAGACAGAATTACTATGGCTACACCTTC. Translated: CASRTQRQNYYGYTF.